The TCR beta chain under discussion was sequenced for a study of blood T cell repertoires in COVID-19. On the study more broadly: Sources were T cells, B-cell-depleted T cells, or PBMCs; the material itself was cDNA or gDNA.

Generated by immunoSEQ multiplex PCR, the TCRdb table keeps only in-frame clones and is missing some. The data contain about 480,000 clones, roughly 88% of them singletons. The CDR3 runs 16 residues. Germline CDR1 reads LGHDT; CDR2 reads YNNKEL (reference sequence). V lost 1 base and J lost 1, with 13 bases in between. The rearrangement uses TRBV3-1 (or the pseudogene TRBV3-2) and TRBJ1-1; possible D gene TRBD1, 5 bases. The TCR originated in a woman in her forties who had recovered from COVID-19. The sequencing sample was made of PBMCs or T cells enriched from blood (not recorded which). The CDR3 DNA follows: TGTGCCAGCAGCCAAGGGAGACAGATTAGGAACACTGAAGCTTTCTTT. Residues: CASSQGRQIRNTEAFF.